Sequencing of this TCR beta chain was carried out in a study of blood T cell repertoires in COVID-19. As for the study in general: Researchers got acute and convalescent COVID-19 samples from the United States, Italy and Spain.

Authors' processing steps: Amplification from reference gene primers served as the basis for estimated nucleated cell counts. TCRdb's copy holds only in-frame clones and misses some; the assay was immunoSEQ multiplex PCR. V and J calls and clone size come straight from that table; D and trimming were deduced from the DNA. The sample records about 74,000 clones, roughly 90% being singletons. Sample: peripheral blood. The receptor was derived from a human donor in a cohort sampled during active COVID-19.

CDR3 amino acids: CASSVGLGPLGEQYF. CDR3 DNA: TGTGCCAGCAGCGTAGGTTTGGGCCCCCTTGGCGAGCAGTACTTC. V and J are TRBV9 and TRBJ2-7; no reliable D call. This CDR3 comprises 15 residues. Trimming pared 0 bases from V and 6 bases from J, leaving 16 bases between. The germline CDR1 and CDR2 sequences are SGDLS and YYNGEE.